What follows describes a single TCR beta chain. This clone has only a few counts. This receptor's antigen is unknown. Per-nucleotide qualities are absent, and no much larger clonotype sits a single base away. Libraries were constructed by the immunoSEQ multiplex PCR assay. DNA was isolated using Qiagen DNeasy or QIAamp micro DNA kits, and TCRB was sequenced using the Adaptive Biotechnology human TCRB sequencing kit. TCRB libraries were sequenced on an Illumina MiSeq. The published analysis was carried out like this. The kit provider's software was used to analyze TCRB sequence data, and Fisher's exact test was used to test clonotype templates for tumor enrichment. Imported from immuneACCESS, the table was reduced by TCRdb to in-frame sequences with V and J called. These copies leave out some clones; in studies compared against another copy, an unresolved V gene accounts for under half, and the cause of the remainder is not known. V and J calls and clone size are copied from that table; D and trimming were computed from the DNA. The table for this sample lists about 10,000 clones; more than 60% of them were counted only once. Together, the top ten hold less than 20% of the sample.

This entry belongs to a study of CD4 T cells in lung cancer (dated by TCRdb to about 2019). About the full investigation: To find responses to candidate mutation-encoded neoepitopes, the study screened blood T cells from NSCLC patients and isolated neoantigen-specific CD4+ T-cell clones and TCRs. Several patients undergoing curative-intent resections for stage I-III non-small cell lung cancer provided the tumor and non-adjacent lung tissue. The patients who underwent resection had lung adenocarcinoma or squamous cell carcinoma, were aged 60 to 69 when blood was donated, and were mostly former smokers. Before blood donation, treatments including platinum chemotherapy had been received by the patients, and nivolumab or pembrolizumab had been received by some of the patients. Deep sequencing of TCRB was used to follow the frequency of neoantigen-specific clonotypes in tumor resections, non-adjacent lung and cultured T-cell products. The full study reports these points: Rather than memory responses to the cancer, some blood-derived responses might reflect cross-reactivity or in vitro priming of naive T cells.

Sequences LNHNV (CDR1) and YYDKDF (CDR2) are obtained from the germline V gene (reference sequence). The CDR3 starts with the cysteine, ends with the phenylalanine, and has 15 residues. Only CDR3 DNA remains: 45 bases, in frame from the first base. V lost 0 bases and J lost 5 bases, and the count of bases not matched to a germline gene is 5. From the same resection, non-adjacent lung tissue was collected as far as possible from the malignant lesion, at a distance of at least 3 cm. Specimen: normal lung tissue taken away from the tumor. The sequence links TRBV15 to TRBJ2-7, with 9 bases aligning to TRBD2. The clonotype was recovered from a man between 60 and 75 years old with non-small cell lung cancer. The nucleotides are TGTGCCACCAGCAGAGAGGATAGCGGGAGTAACGAGCAGTACTTC. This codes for CATSREDSGSNEQYF.